This is a list of T cell receptor beta chains from one sample in a study of cytomegalovirus exposure and HLA in healthy donors. Produced via immunoSEQ multiplex PCR; TCRdb's table is partial and in-frame only. The sample has over 100,000 clones, 75% to 85% seen once; the top ten hold approximately 3.1%. What was sequenced was PBMCs. These receptors were collected from a woman between 18 and 29 years old in good health and CMV-seropositive. CDR3s include the opening cysteine and the closing phenylalanine or tryptophan. The D gene is left open where the match is weak. Clone size, where shown, is once, few, many, or a class for clones that have expanded.

len,d_gene,v_gene,j_gene,abundance,CDR3aa,CDR3nt
16,-,TRBV25-1,TRBJ2-2,-,CASSTNERSNTGELFF,TGTGCCAGCAGTACTAACGAGCGGTCGAACACCGGGGAGCTGTTTTTT
15,-,TRBV29-1,TRBJ2-3,few,CSVAGGPVGTDTQYF,TGCAGCGTTGCGGGGGGCCCCGTGGGTACAGATACGCAGTATTTT
12,-,TRBV21-1,TRBJ2-7,-,CASAGRAYEQYF,TGTGCCAGCGCAGGGAGGGCCTACGAGCAGTACTTC
14,TRBD1,TRBV6-1,TRBJ1-1,-,CASSPWDSNTEAFF,TGTGCCAGCAGTCCATGGGACAGCAACACTGAAGCTTTCTTT
15,TRBD2,TRBV5-1,TRBJ2-5,-,CASSSPGLAGETQYF,TGCGCCAGCAGCAGCCCGGGACTAGCAGGAGAGACCCAGTACTTC
16,-,TRBV6-1,TRBJ1-6,-,CASSEARGFYNSPLHF,TGTGCCAGCAGTGAAGCAAGGGGTTTCTATAATTCACCCCTCCACTTT
14,TRBD1,TRBV4-1,TRBJ1-2,-,CASSRPGQARGYTF,TGCGCCAGCAGCCGTCCGGGACAGGCGCGAGGCTACACCTTC
18,TRBD2,TRBV7-2,TRBJ2-2,-,CASSLLGAGGRNTGELFF,TGTGCCAGCAGCTTATTGGGAGCGGGGGGGAGAAACACCGGGGAGCTGTTTTTT
17,-,TRBV18,TRBJ1-5,-,CASSPPAGVSGNQPQHF,TGTGCCAGCTCACCACCGGCGGGAGTGTCTGGCAATCAGCCCCAGCATTTT
15,TRBD2,TRBV6-5,TRBJ2-2,-,CASSYAGGNTGELFF,TGTGCCAGCAGTTACGCGGGGGGGAACACCGGGGAGCTGTTTTTT
13,TRBD1,TRBV5-1,TRBJ1-1,few,CASSQGGGTEAFF,TGCGCCAGCAGCCAGGGGGGAGGAACTGAAGCTTTCTTT
16,TRBD2,TRBV28,TRBJ2-5,few,CASSPPGTPGGETQYF,TGTGCCAGCAGTCCGCCGGGGACTCCCGGGGGGGAGACCCAGTACTTC
15,TRBD1,TRBV11-2,TRBJ2-1,-,CASSWTGGLYNEQFF,TGTGCCAGCAGCTGGACAGGGGGCCTGTACAATGAGCAGTTCTTC
15,TRBD2,TRBV5-1,TRBJ2-1,-,CASSFSGGAWYEQFF,TGCGCCAGCAGCTTTAGCGGGGGGGCATGGTATGAGCAGTTCTTC
17,TRBD2,TRBV9,TRBJ2-1,-,CASSVGLAGGPFNEQFF,TGTGCCAGCAGCGTAGGACTAGCGGGGGGGCCCTTCAATGAGCAGTTCTTC
16,-,TRBV9,TRBJ1-4,-,CASSASSRTTNEKLFF,TGTGCCAGCAGCGCATCCTCCAGGACAACTAATGAAAAACTGTTTTTT
15,-,TRBV18,TRBJ2-1,-,CASSLGQGGYNEQFF,TGTGCCAGCTCCCTAGGACAGGGAGGGTACAATGAGCAGTTCTTC
16,TRBD1,TRBV6-5,TRBJ1-1,-,CASSYSRTGATNEAFF,TGTGCCAGCAGTTACTCCAGGACAGGGGCGACTAATGAAGCTTTCTTT